This T cell receptor (beta chain) comes out of a study of read filtering for tumor transcriptome and immune sequencing. From about 0.4 ug of RNA, a library with molecular barcoded alpha/delta and beta/gamma adaptors was made. TCRdb used MiXCR to reprocess the reads, holding one entry per CDR3 protein. The data hold 55,000 to 60,000 distinct CDR3 sequences, with 12% observed a single time. Comments on this clonotype: A much larger clone lies one base from this, so it may be a read error.

Germline values: CDR1 SGDLS, CDR2 YYNGEE. CDR3 length: 14 amino acids. The material sequenced was a population of CD138-negative cells sorted from bone marrow. The sequence derives from a donor aged 40 or over with multiple myeloma. This rearrangement joins TRBV9 to TRBJ1-5; D might be TRBD1 (5 bases). The chain's CDR3 is CASGVDSLNQPQHF. CDR3 DNA: TGTGCCAGCGGCGTTGACAGCCTCAATCAGCCCCAGCATTTT.